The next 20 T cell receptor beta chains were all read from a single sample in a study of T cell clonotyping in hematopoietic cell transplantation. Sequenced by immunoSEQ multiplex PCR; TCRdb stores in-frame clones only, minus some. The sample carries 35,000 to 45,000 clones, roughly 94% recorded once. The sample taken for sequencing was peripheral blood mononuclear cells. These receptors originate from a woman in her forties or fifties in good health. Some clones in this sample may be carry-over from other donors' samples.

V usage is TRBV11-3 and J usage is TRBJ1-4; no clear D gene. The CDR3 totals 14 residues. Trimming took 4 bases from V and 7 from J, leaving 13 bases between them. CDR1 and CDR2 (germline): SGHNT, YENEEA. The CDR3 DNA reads TGTGCCAGCAGCTCCCAAGTTTTCGGTGAAAAACTGTTTTTT. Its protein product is CASSSQVFGEKLFF.

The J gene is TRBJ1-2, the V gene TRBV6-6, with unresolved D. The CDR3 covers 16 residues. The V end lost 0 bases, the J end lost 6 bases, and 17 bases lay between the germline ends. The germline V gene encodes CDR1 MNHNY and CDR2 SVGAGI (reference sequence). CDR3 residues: CASSYSMRQVQDGYTF. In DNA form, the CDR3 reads TGTGCCAGCAGTTACTCGATGCGCCAGGTCCAGGATGGCTACACCTTC.

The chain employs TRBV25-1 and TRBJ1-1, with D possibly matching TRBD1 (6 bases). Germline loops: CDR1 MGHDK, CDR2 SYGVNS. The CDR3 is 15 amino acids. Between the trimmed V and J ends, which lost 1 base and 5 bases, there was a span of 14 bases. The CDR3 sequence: CASSEFGGGRTEAFF. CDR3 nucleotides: TGTGCCAGCAGTGAATTTGGCGGGGGGCGGACTGAAGCTTTCTTT.

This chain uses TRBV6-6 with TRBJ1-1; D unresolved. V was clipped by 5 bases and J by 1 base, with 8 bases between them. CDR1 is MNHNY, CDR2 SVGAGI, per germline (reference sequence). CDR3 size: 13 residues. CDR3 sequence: CASSLYTNTEAFF. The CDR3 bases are TGTGCCAGCAGTCTTTACACGAACACTGAAGCTTTCTTT.

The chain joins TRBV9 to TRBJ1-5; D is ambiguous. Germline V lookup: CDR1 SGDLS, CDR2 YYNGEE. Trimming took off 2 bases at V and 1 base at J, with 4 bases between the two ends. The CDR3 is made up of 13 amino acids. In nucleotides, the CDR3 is TGTGCCAGCAGCGTGGGGAGCAATCAGCCCCAGCATTTT. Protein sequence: CASSVGSNQPQHF. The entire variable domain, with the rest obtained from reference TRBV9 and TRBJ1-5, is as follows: DSGVTQTPKHLITATGQRVTLRCSPRSGDLSVYWYQQSLDQGLQFLIQYYNGEERAKGNILERFSAQQFPDLHSELNLSSLELGDSALYFCASSVGSNQPQHFGDGTRLSIL.

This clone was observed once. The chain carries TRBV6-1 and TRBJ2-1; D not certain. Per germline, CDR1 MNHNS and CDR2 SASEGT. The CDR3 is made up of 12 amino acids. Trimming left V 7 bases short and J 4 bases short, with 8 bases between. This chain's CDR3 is CASKDGYNEQFF. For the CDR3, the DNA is TGTGCCAGCAAGGACGGTTACAATGAGCAGTTCTTC.

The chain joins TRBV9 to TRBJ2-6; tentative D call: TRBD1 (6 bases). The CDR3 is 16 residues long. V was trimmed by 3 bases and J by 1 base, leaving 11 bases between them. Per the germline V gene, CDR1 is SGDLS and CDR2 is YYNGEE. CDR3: CASSENRASGANVLTF. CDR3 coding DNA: TGTGCCAGCAGCGAGAACAGGGCGTCTGGGGCCAACGTCCTGACTTTC.

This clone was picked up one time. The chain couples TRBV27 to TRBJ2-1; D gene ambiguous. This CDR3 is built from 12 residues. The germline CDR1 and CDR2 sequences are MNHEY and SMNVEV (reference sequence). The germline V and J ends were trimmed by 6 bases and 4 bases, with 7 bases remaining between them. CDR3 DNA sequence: TGTGCCAGCAGGGTGGGGTACAATGAGCAGTTCTTC. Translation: CASRVGYNEQFF.

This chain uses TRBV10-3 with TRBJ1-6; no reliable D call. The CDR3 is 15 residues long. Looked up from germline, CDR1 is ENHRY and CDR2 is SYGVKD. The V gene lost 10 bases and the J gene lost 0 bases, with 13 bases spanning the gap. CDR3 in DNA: TGTGCCACCGGGTGGAGGAGCTCCTATAATTCACCCCTCCACTTT. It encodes CATGWRSSYNSPLHF.

The CDR3 nucleotides are TGTGCCAGCAGCTTAGGGCCTGGCGATGAGCAGTTCTTC. This gives the protein CASSLGPGDEQFF. The chain combines TRBV11-2 with TRBJ2-1; D gene unclear. V shed 1 base and J shed 8 bases, with 9 bases lying between them. The length of the CDR3 is 13 residues. Germline V CDR1 and CDR2: SGHAT, FQNNGV.

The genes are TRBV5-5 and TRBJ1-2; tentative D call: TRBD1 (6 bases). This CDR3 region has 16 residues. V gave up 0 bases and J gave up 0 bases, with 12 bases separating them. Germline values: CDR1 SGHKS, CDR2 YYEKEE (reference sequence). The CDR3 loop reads CASSLEGGAANYGYTF. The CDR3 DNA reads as TGTGCCAGCAGCTTGGAGGGGGGCGCAGCTAACTATGGCTACACCTTC.

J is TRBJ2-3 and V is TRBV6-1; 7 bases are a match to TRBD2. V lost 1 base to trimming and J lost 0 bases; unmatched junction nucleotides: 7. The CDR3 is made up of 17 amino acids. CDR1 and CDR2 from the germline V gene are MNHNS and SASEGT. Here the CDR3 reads CASSEGVLGGSTDTQYF. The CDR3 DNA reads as TGTGCCAGCAGTGAAGGGGTTTTGGGGGGGAGCACAGATACGCAGTATTTT.

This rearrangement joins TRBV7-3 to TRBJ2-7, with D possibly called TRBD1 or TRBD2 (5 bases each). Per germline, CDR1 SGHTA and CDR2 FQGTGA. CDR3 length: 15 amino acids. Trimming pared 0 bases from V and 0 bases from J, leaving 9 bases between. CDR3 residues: CASSLTGTASYEQYF. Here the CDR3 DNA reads TGTGCCAGCAGCTTAACCGGGACGGCCTCCTACGAGCAGTACTTC.

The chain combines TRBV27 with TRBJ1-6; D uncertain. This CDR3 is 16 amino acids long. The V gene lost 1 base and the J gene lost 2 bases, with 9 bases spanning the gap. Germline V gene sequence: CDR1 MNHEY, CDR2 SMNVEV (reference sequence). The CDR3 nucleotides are TGTGCCAGCAGTTTATTTAGGGCAGCCTATAATTCACCCCTCCACTTT. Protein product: CASSLFRAAYNSPLHF.

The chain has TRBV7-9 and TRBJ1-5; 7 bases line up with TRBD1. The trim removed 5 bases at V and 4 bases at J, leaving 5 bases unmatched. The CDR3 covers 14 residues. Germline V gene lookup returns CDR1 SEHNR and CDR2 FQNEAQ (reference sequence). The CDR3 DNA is TGTGCCAGCAGCCGGGACAGCCGAAATCAGCCCCAGCATTTT. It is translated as CASSRDSRNQPQHF.

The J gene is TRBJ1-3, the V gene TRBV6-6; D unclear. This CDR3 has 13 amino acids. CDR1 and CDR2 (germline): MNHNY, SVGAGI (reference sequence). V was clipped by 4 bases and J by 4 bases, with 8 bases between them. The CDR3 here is CASSSQDGNTIYF. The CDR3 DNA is TGTGCCAGCAGTTCGCAGGACGGAAACACCATATATTTT.

DNA for the CDR3: TGTGCCATCAGTGCCGGGCAAGAGACCCAGTACTTC. This codes for CAISAGQETQYF. The V and J genes are TRBV10-3 and TRBJ2-5; no firm D call. The CDR3 totals 12 residues. In germline, CDR1 is ENHRY, CDR2 SYGVKD. Trimming took off 4 bases at V and 2 bases at J, with 5 bases between the two ends.

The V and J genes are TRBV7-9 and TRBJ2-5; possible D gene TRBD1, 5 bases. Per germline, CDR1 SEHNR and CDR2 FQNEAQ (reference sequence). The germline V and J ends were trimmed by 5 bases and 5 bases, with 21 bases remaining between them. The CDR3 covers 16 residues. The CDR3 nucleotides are TGTGCCAGCAGCGTAGGGGTCACCCCCGCAGGGGAGACCCAGTACTTC. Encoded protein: CASSVGVTPAGETQYF.

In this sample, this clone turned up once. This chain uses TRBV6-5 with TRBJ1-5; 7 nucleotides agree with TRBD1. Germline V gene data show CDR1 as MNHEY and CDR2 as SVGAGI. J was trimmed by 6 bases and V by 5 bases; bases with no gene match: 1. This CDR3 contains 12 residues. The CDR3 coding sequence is TGTGCCAGCAGTCACAGGGGTCAGCCCCAGCATTTT. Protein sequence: CASSHRGQPQHF.

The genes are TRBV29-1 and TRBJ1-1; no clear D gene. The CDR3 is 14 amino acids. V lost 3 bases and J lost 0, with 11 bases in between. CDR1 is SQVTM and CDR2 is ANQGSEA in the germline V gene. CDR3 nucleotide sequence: TGCAGCGTTGAGCGTAGACGCTTGAACACTGAAGCTTTCTTT. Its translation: CSVERRRLNTEAFF.